This TCR beta chain was sequenced during a study of shared clonotypes between healthy human individuals. The study's findings and limits: About 5% was the fraction of naive CD4 clonotypes found shared across a few donors. Donor scarcity curtailed the genetic and exposure-history diversity represented herein.

Across several immunoSEQ plates, the genomic DNA of each subset was split evenly. The DNA input per sorted-subset replicate PCR was 200 to 250 ng, corresponding to 32,000 or so T cell genomes. Clones were sequenced by immunoSEQ multiplex PCR, and TCRdb holds only the in-frame ones, with some missing. The table records about 1.1 million clones, 70% to 80% of them present only once. To note about this clone: Its antigen is as yet unknown.

Trimming left V 4 bases short and J 1 base short, with 12 bases between. Germline loops: CDR1 LGHNA, CDR2 YSLEER. The CDR3 loop spans 15 amino acids. Sequenced input: memory CD4+ T cells from PBMCs. Subset denoted: CD45RA-negative fraction. The TCR sequence derives from a man between 18 and 29 years old in good health. Some clones in this sample may be carry-over from other donors' samples. The gene calls are TRBV4-3 and TRBJ2-3; D could derive from TRBD1 or TRBD2 (6 bases each). The CDR3, as DNA: TGCGCCAGCAGCCCCGGGGGCTATGGCACAGATACGCAGTATTTT. Translated, it gives CASSPGGYGTDTQYF.